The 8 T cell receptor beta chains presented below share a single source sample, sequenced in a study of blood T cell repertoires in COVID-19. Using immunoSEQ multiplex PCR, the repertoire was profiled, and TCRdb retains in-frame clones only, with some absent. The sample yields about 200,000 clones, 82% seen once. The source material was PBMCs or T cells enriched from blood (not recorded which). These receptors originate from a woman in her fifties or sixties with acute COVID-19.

The CDR3 DNA reads TGTGCCAGTAGTAGCGGAACCTACAATGAGCAGTTCTTC. It codes for CASSSGTYNEQFF. The V and J genes are TRBV19 and TRBJ2-1; no definite D call. Trimming cost V 4 bases and J 2 bases, with 6 bases left between them. The CDR3 totals 13 residues. The germline gives CDR1 LNHDA, CDR2 SQIVND (reference sequence).

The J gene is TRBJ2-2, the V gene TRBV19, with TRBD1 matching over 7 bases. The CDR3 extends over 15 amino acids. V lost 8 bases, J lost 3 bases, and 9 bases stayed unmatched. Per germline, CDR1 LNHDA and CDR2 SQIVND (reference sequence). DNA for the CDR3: TGTGCCAGTCGTACAGGGGAAGTCTACACCGGGGAGCTGTTTTTT. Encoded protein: CASRTGEVYTGELFF.

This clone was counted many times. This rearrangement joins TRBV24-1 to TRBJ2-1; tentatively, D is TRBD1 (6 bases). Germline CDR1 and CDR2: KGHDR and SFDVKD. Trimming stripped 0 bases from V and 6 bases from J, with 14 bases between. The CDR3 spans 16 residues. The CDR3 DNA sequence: TGTGCCACCAGTGATTTGGAAACCGGGACAATCAATGAGCAGTTCTTC. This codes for CATSDLETGTINEQFF.

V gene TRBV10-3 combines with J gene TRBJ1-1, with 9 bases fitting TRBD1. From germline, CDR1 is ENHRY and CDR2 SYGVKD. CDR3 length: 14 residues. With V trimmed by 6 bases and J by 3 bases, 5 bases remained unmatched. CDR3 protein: CAIRATGGDTEAFF. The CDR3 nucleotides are TGTGCCATCAGGGCGACAGGGGGAGACACTGAAGCTTTCTTT.

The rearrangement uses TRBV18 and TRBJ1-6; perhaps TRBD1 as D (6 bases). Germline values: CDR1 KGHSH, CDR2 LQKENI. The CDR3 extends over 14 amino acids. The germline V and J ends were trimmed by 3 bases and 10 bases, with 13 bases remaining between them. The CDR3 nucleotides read TGTGCCAGCTCACCTACAGGGAGAGAGTCACCCCTCCACTTT. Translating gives CASSPTGRESPLHF.

The CDR3, as DNA: TGTGCCAGAAGCGGAGACCAAAAACAGGGGGCGAAGGGCAATCAGCCCCAGCATTTT. As protein: CARSGDQKQGAKGNQPQHF. This chain connects TRBV5-3 to TRBJ1-5; TRBD1 matches 9 bases. TRBV5-3 has ORF status, its function being uncertain. The junction had 16 bases not matched to a gene; V was cut back by 4 bases and J by 2 bases. The CDR3 extends over 19 amino acids.

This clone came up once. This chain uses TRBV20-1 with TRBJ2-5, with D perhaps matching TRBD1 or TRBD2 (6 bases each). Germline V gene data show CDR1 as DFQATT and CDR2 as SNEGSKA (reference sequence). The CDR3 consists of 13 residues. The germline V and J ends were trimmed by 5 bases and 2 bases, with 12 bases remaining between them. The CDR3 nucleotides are TGCAGTGCTCGTGAGGGGGGTCAAGAGACCCAGTACTTC. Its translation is CSAREGGQETQYF.

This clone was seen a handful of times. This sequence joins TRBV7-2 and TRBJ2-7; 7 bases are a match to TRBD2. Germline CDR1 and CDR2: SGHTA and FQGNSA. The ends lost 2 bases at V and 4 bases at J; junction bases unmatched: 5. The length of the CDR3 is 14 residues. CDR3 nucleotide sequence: TGTGCCAGCAGCTTACAGTCTAGCGGTTACGAGCAGTACTTC. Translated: CASSLQSSGYEQYF. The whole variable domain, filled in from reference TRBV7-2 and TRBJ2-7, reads GAGVSQSPSNKVTEKGKDVELRCDPISGHTALYWYRQSLGQGLEFLIYFQGNSAPDKSGLPSDRFSAERTGGSVSTLTIQRTQQEDSAVYLCASSLQSSGYEQYFGPGTRLTVT.